The 16 T cell receptor beta chains below come from one sample, sequenced in a study of CD8 T cells in Susac syndrome. Random hexamers were used to reverse transcribe an amount of about 0.45 to 1 ug RNA. MiXCR, run by TCRdb on the immunoSEQ multiplex PCR reads, gives a single entry per CDR3 protein. The table has nearly 200,000 distinct CDR3 sequences, around 96% seen once. Input material: CD4+ T cells from PBMCs. Receptors were obtained from a human donor with multiple sclerosis.

The chain recombines TRBV14 with TRBJ1-1; D not resolved. Germline CDR1 SGHDN, CDR2 FVKESK. The CDR3 is 13 residues long. Trimming removed 4 bases from V and 1 base from J, with 7 bases in between. CDR3 in DNA: TGTGCCAGCAGCCGGAGCTCGAACACTGAAGCTTTCTTT. This encodes CASSRSSNTEAFF.

This chain joins TRBV30 and TRBJ1-3; D gene ambiguous. This CDR3 region has 16 residues. Germline V gene lookup returns CDR1 GTSNPN and CDR2 SVGIG (reference sequence). V was cut by 0 bases and J by 1 base, with 13 bases left in between. CDR3 in DNA: TGTGCCTGGAGTGTAGGCTCTGGGATTTCTGGAAACACCATATATTTT. It encodes CAWSVGSGISGNTIYF.

CDR3: CSVETHPSSQSEQFF. The CDR3 DNA reads as TGCAGCGTTGAAACCCACCCTTCATCACAATCGGAGCAGTTCTTC. The chain is built from TRBV29-1 and TRBJ2-1; D not certain. V lost 2 bases to trimming and J lost 10 bases, with 21 bases between them. Looked up from germline, CDR1 is SQVTM and CDR2 is ANQGSEA. The CDR3 has 15 amino acids.

This clonotype was detected only once. The CDR3 spells CASSVEALAGGGRQYF. In DNA form, the CDR3 reads TGTGCCAGCAGCGTAGAAGCCCTAGCGGGAGGAGGAAGGCAGTATTTT. The gene calls are TRBV9 and TRBJ2-3, with 11 nucleotides matching TRBD2. CDR3 size: 16 residues. Looked up from germline, CDR1 is SGDLS and CDR2 is YYNGEE. Trimming removed 0 bases from V and 11 bases from J; junction bases left unmatched: 11. Using reference TRBV9 and TRBJ2-3 for the parts outside the CDR3, the full variable domain is DSGVTQTPKHLITATGQRVTLRCSPRSGDLSVYWYQQSLDQGLQFLIQYYNGEERAKGNILERFSAQQFPDLHSELNLSSLELGDSALYFCASSVEALAGGGRQYFGPGTRLTVL.

V and J are TRBV29-1 and TRBJ1-2, with D uncertain. V was cut by 2 bases and J by 7 bases, with 14 bases left in between. The CDR3 consists of 13 residues. Germline CDR1 and CDR2: SQVTM and ANQGSEA. The CDR3 sequence is CSVEWSAALGYTF. The CDR3 nucleotides are TGCAGCGTTGAATGGTCCGCCGCGCTTGGCTACACCTTC.

The gene calls are TRBV7-3 and TRBJ2-7; D is undetermined. Trimming shortened V by 5 bases and J by 5 bases, and 13 bases separated the two germline ends. Germline V gene data show CDR1 as SGHTA and CDR2 as FQGTGA. The CDR3 totals 13 residues. CDR3 DNA sequence: TGTGCCAGCAGCCGGACCACTGGGGACGAGCAGTACTTC. Protein: CASSRTTGDEQYF.

This chain connects TRBV23-1 to TRBJ2-7; D is possibly TRBD2 (6 bases). TRBV23-1 is an ORF; its function is uncertain. With 7 bases removed from V and 2 bases from J, the gap between germline ends came to 15 bases. There are 14 residues in the CDR3. The DNA of the CDR3 is TGCGCCAGCATTTTTGGGGGACTCCCCTACGAGCAGTACTTC. Translating gives CASIFGGLPYEQYF.

This clonotype came up once. The chain employs TRBV19 and TRBJ2-7; perhaps TRBD1 as D (6 bases). V was shortened by 9 bases and J by 3 bases, with 18 bases between the two germline ends. Per germline, CDR1 LNHDA and CDR2 SQIVND (reference sequence). CDR3 length: 14 amino acids. The CDR3 protein is CASKTQTGIYEQYF. The CDR3 DNA is TGTGCCAGCAAGACCCAAACAGGGATCTACGAGCAGTACTTC.

This clonotype was seen more than once but under ten times. The rearrangement links TRBV6-1 to TRBJ2-1; 8 bases are a match to TRBD1. Losses at the gene ends were 6 bases for V and 0 bases for J; bases not matched to a gene: 4. This CDR3 is 15 amino acids long. The germline V gene has CDR1 MNHNS and CDR2 SASEGT. The DNA of the CDR3 is TGTGCCAGCAGGGACAGGGAGAACTCCTACAATGAGCAGTTCTTC. Protein product: CASRDRENSYNEQFF.

The chain joins TRBV20-1 to TRBJ2-7; 11 nucleotides agree with TRBD1. The germline CDR1 and CDR2 sequences are DFQATT and SNEGSKA (reference sequence). CDR3 length: 15 amino acids. The J segment lost 5 bases and the V segment lost 3 bases, leaving 9 bases of the junction unmatched. The CDR3: CSASDPGQGGDEQYF. The CDR3 DNA is TGCAGTGCTAGCGACCCGGGACAGGGGGGGGACGAGCAGTACTTC.

The CDR3: CAWSTLAGGYTQYF. The CDR3 DNA is TGTGCCTGGAGTACCCTAGCGGGGGGTTATACGCAGTATTTT. The chain recombines TRBV30 with TRBJ2-3; 11 bases agree with TRBD2. After removal of 2 bases from V and 7 bases from J, the junction contained 5 bases not matched to a gene. Germline CDR1 reads GTSNPN; CDR2 reads SVGIG (reference sequence). The CDR3 has 14 amino acids.

The genes are TRBV3-1 and TRBJ2-5; possible D gene TRBD2, 6 bases. Trimming took off 3 bases at V and 1 base at J, with 9 bases between the two ends. The germline V gene has CDR1 LGHDT and CDR2 YNNKEL (reference sequence). CDR3 size: 14 residues. The CDR3 DNA follows: TGTGCCAGCAGCCAGAACGGGGGCCAAGAGACCCAGTACTTC. Its protein product is CASSQNGGQETQYF.

The chain employs TRBV29-1 and TRBJ1-1, with no clear D. CDR1 SQVTM and CDR2 ANQGSEA come from the germline V gene. The CDR3 sequence is 13 residues long. The V end lost 0 bases, the J end lost 2 bases, and 7 bases lay between the germline ends. CDR3 amino acids: CSVEEHANTEAFF. The CDR3 DNA follows: TGCAGCGTTGAAGAACACGCCAACACTGAAGCTTTCTTT.

The chain carries TRBV1 and TRBJ2-4; the table's D call, TRBD2, has no DNA check behind it. TRBV1 is reported as a pseudogene. This CDR3 contains 19 residues. The CDR3 sequence: CTSSQEAAGGPVAKNIQYF. CDR3 nucleotides: TGCACCAGCAGCCAAGAGGCGGCGGGGGGGCCGGTGGCCAAAAACATTCAGTACTTC.

The chain uses TRBV28 and TRBJ1-1, with a tentative D call TRBD1 (6 bases). V lost 5 bases to trimming and J lost 1 base, with 11 bases between them. The germline CDR1 and CDR2 sequences are MDHEN and SYDVKM. This CDR3 has 14 residues. The CDR3 region is CASSTRTENTEAFF. In nucleotides, the CDR3 is TGTGCCAGCAGTACCAGGACAGAGAACACTGAAGCTTTCTTT.

The chain combines TRBV11-1 with TRBJ2-3; 8 bases agree with TRBD2. The CDR3 has 17 residues. CDR1 is SGHAT and CDR2 is FQDESV in the germline V gene (reference sequence). V lost 1 base to trimming and J lost 0 bases; unmatched junction nucleotides: 6. The CDR3: CASSLVRLASSTDTQYF. The CDR3, as DNA: TGTGCCAGCAGCTTAGTACGACTAGCGTCTAGCACAGATACGCAGTATTTT.